The present T cell receptor (beta chain) was sequenced within a study of CD8+CD57+ T cells in acquired aplastic anemia. The overall study: Mean yield of DNA from sorted CD4+ and CD8+ cells was approximately 3 ug.

TCR beta VDJ and CDR3 were profiled, and genomic DNA was the template. TCRdb ran MiXCR on the reads and lists one entry per CDR3 protein. This sample yields more than 250,000 distinct CDR3 sequences, of which around 82% are seen a single time; approximately 40% belongs to the top ten. In germline, CDR1 is SGHTA, CDR2 FQGTGA. Losses at the gene ends were 2 bases for V and 8 bases for J; bases not matched to a gene: 8. CDR3 length equals 15 residues. An expansion of CD8+CD57+ cells by flow cytometry had been shown in patients chosen for sequencing. All participating patients were living with severe acquired aplastic anemia.

The clonotype originates from a human donor with aplastic anemia. Sequenced: sorted CD4+, CD8+, or CD8+CD57+ T cells (not recorded which) from PBMCs. J is TRBJ2-1 and V is TRBV7-3; 8 bases are shared with TRBD2. CDR3 nucleotide sequence: TGTGCCAGCAGCTTAGTCGGCGGGGGGATCCATGAGCAGTTCTTC. Translation: CASSLVGGGIHEQFF. Filled out from reference TRBV7-3 and TRBJ2-1, the complete variable domain reads GAGVSQTPSNKVTEKGKYVELRCDPISGHTALYWYRQSLGQGPEFLIYFQGTGAADDSGLPNDRFFAVRPEGSVSTLKIQRTERGDSAVYLCASSLVGGGIHEQFFGPGTRLTVL.